The 26 T cell receptor beta chains given below trace back to one sample, sequenced in a study of blood T cell repertoires in COVID-19. Only in-frame clones appear in the TCRdb table, and some are missing; sequencing was by immunoSEQ multiplex PCR. This repertoire shows some 370,000 clones, roughly nine tenths found once; its top ten account for 0.95% to 1.5%. The material sequenced was peripheral blood. These receptors were taken from a man aged 40-49 years with acute or convalescent COVID-19.

The gene calls are TRBV30 and TRBJ1-1; D is possibly TRBD1 (6 bases). Trimming took 1 base from V and 0 from J, leaving 9 bases between them. Per the germline V gene, CDR1 is GTSNPN and CDR2 is SVGIG (reference sequence). The CDR3 has 14 residues. The DNA of the CDR3 is TGTGCCTGGAGTGCCGGGGGGCTGAACACTGAAGCTTTCTTT. This gives the protein CAWSAGGLNTEAFF.

The sample holds one count of this clone. The rearrangement uses TRBV2 and TRBJ2-3; 7 nucleotides align to TRBD2. Germline V gene sequence: CDR1 SNHLY, CDR2 FYNNEI. J was trimmed by 6 bases and V by 3 bases; bases with no gene match: 6. CDR3 length: 14 amino acids. CDR3 in amino acids: CASSEEIGGDTQYF. CDR3 nucleotides: TGTGCCAGCAGTGAGGAGATCGGGGGGGATACGCAGTATTTT.

This clone occurred once. Other DNA sequences of this sample code for an identical CDR3. CDR3: CASSLLGGTGELFF. The CDR3 nucleotides are TGTGCCAGCAGCCTCCTAGGGGGAACCGGGGAGCTGTTTTTT. This chain links TRBV11-2 with TRBJ2-2; D is perhaps TRBD1 (6 bases). CDR1 SGHAT and CDR2 FQNNGV come from the germline V gene. V was trimmed by 5 bases and J by 5 bases, leaving 12 bases between them. This CDR3 is 14 amino acids long.

This sequence joins TRBV5-1 and TRBJ1-4; 11 bases align to TRBD1. The ends lost 1 base at V and 6 bases at J; junction bases unmatched: 8. Germline V gene lookup returns CDR1 SGHRS and CDR2 YFSETQ. The CDR3 is made up of 17 amino acids. The CDR3 here is CASSLPDRGREDEKLFF. The DNA for the CDR3 is TGCGCCAGCAGCTTGCCGGACAGGGGGCGCGAGGATGAAAAACTGTTTTTT.

The chain carries TRBV12-3 or TRBV12-4 and TRBJ2-7; D may be TRBD2 (5 bases). This CDR3 region has 13 residues. Trimming took 3 bases from V and 4 from J, leaving 10 bases between them. The DNA of the CDR3 is TGTGCCAGCAGTTTTGGGGAGAGATACGAGCAGTACTTC. Protein product: CASSFGERYEQYF.

The chain uses TRBV12-3 or TRBV12-4 and TRBJ1-5; unclear D gene. V was clipped by 5 bases and J by 6 bases, with 8 bases between them. This CDR3 contains 12 residues. As DNA, the CDR3 is TGTGCCAGCAGTCCCTTTTTTCAGCCCCAGCATTTT. This codes for CASSPFFQPQHF.

The gene calls are TRBV5-4 and TRBJ2-1, with a tentative D call TRBD2 (6 bases). This CDR3 has 15 amino acids. Looked up from germline, CDR1 is SGHNT and CDR2 is YYREEE (reference sequence). V shed 3 bases and J shed 7 bases, with 17 bases lying between them. In DNA, the CDR3 is TGTGCCAGCAGCTCCCCCCGACTAGAGAGAAATGAGCAGTTCTTC. Its protein is CASSSPRLERNEQFF.

The chain carries TRBV7-8 and TRBJ1-5, with 7 bases that match TRBD1. Germline lookup yields CDR1 SGHVS and CDR2 FQNEAQ. The CDR3 has 16 amino acids. The V segment lost 4 bases and the J segment 2 bases; nucleotides outside the gene matches: 8. The CDR3 sequence is CASSSGTGVGNQPQHF. CDR3 in DNA: TGTGCCAGCAGCTCTGGAACAGGGGTGGGCAATCAGCCCCAGCATTTT.

The rearrangement uses TRBV5-1 and TRBJ1-2; 7 bases line up with TRBD1. The CDR3 has 16 amino acids. The V gene's germline CDR1 is SGHRS and CDR2 YFSETQ. V dropped 4 bases and J dropped 4; count of bases not matched to a gene: 13. The CDR3 is CASSPLGTAALYGYTF. DNA for the CDR3: TGCGCCAGCAGCCCCCTAGGGACAGCTGCCCTCTATGGCTACACCTTC.

This chain links TRBV6-2 or TRBV6-3 with TRBJ2-1; a possible D gene is TRBD1 (5 bases). Germline V lookup: CDR1 MNHEY, CDR2 SVGEGT. CDR3 length: 12 amino acids. The V and J ends lost 4 bases and 8 bases respectively, with 9 bases between them. CDR3 in DNA: TGTGCCAGCAGTTCCCAGGGCGATGAGCAGTTCTTC. Translating it yields CASSSQGDEQFF.

The chain combines TRBV9 with TRBJ2-7, with a possible D match to TRBD1 (5 bases). The CDR3 is 14 amino acids. Between the trimmed V and J ends, which lost 5 bases and 0 bases, there was a span of 12 bases. The germline V gene encodes CDR1 SGDLS and CDR2 YYNGEE. CDR3 coding DNA: TGTGCCAGCAGTATGACAGAAAGCTCCTACGAGCAGTACTTC. This encodes CASSMTESSYEQYF.

The chain carries TRBV25-1 and TRBJ1-2, with 7 bases identical to TRBD1. J lost 4 bases, V lost 8 bases, and 16 bases had no gene match. The CDR3 is 16 amino acids. Germline-derived CDR1 and CDR2 are MGHDK and SYGVNS. The CDR3 nucleotides read TGTGCCAGCCCTTCCCCCTCGACAGGGCGGTTCTATGGCTACACCTTC. Its protein is CASPSPSTGRFYGYTF.

This chain joins TRBV2 and TRBJ1-4, with 7 bases lining up with TRBD1. Germline-derived CDR1 and CDR2 are SNHLY and FYNNEI. The V gene end was trimmed by 6 bases and the J gene end by 2 bases; junction bases not matched to a gene: 3. CDR3 length equals 14 residues. In DNA, the CDR3 is TGTGCCAGCAGGAAGGGGGCGACTAATGAAAAACTGTTTTTT. Encoded protein: CASRKGATNEKLFF.

This clone was counted a single time. The chain uses TRBV7-3 and TRBJ1-6; 7 nucleotides agree with TRBD1. The CDR3 has 13 amino acids. The V and J ends lost 6 bases and 10 bases, in that order; junction bases with no gene match: 6. Germline loops: CDR1 SGHTA, CDR2 FQGTGA. The CDR3 DNA reads as TGTGCCAGCAGTCGTCAGGGGGGATCACCCCTCCACTTT. This sequence encodes CASSRQGGSPLHF.

This chain joins TRBV2 and TRBJ2-1; 11 bases line up with TRBD1. Germline CDR1 reads SNHLY; CDR2 reads FYNNEI. This CDR3 contains 15 residues. With 4 bases clipped from V and 4 bases from J, the junction kept 3 bases outside the gene matches. The CDR3 DNA reads as TGTGCCAGCAGTGCTAGGGACAGGGGGTACAATGAGCAGTTCTTC. It specifies CASSARDRGYNEQFF.

V is TRBV5-6 and J is TRBJ2-1; 10 nucleotides align to TRBD2. Per germline, CDR1 SGHDT and CDR2 YYEEEE. Trimming took 3 bases from V and 8 from J; bases not matched to a gene: 17. The CDR3 consists of 18 residues. The CDR3 DNA sequence: TGTGCCAGCAGCTGGGGGGTGACAGCGGGAGGGATTGCCGATGAGCAGTTCTTC. Its translation: CASSWGVTAGGIADEQFF.

This clone was observed a few times. Here the CDR3 DNA reads TGCGCCAGCAGCCGGCAGGGCGGAGGGTTAGGTGGTAGAAACACCATATATTTT. Amino acids: CASSRQGGGLGGRNTIYF. This sequence joins TRBV4-1 and TRBJ1-3, with D maybe TRBD1 (5 bases). V was trimmed by 4 bases and J by 5 bases, leaving 24 bases between them. This CDR3 region has 18 residues. CDR1 is MGHRA and CDR2 is YSYEKL in the germline V gene.

To note about this clone: Other DNA sequences of this sample code for an identical CDR3. The V gene is TRBV27, the J gene TRBJ1-2; D possibly corresponds to TRBD1 (5 bases). The CDR3 is 13 residues long. The ends were cut back, 0 bases at V and 5 bases at J, with 7 bases in the middle. Germline V lookup: CDR1 MNHEY, CDR2 SMNVEV (reference sequence). For the CDR3, the DNA is TGTGCCAGCAGTTTATCCGCAGGGTATGGCTACACCTTC. Translation gives CASSLSAGYGYTF.

V usage is TRBV19 and J usage is TRBJ2-1, with 8 bases aligning to TRBD1. Trimming at V came to 4 bases and at J to 4 bases, leaving 6 bases not matched to a gene. The CDR3 runs to 15 residues. Germline values: CDR1 LNHDA, CDR2 SQIVND (reference sequence). Here the CDR3 DNA reads TGTGCCAGTAGTACCCGACAGGGGCTGTACAATGAGCAGTTCTTC. This gives the protein CASSTRQGLYNEQFF.

This clone came up once. The V and J genes are TRBV5-4 and TRBJ2-5; 12 nucleotides line up with TRBD2. The CDR3 extends over 17 amino acids. The junction had 3 bases not matched to a gene; V was cut back by 0 bases and J by 0 bases. Germline loops: CDR1 SGHNT, CDR2 YYREEE (reference sequence). In DNA form, the CDR3 reads TGTGCCAGCAGCTTGGTCCTAGCGGGGGGGTACCAAGAGACCCAGTACTTC. This translates into CASSLVLAGGYQETQYF.

The rearrangement links TRBV27 to TRBJ1-5; tentative D call: TRBD1 (6 bases). V shed 11 bases and J shed 6 bases, with 20 bases lying between them. The CDR3 is 14 amino acids. Looked up from germline, CDR1 is MNHEY and CDR2 is SMNVEV (reference sequence). The CDR3 loop is CAVNREGLAQPQHF. The DNA of the CDR3 is TGTGCCGTTAACAGGGAAGGTCTTGCTCAGCCCCAGCATTTT.

The rearrangement joins TRBV19 to TRBJ2-7; 8 bases align to TRBD1. Germline values: CDR1 LNHDA, CDR2 SQIVND (reference sequence). This CDR3 spans 15 amino acids. V was clipped by 1 base and J by 5 bases; unmatched bases: 7. CDR3 coding DNA: TGTGCCAGTAGTATAGCCGGGACAGGAAGCAACGAGCAGTACTTC. Translating gives CASSIAGTGSNEQYF.

CDR3 residues: CASITGRVGELFF. CDR3 nucleotide sequence: TGTGCCAGCATTACCGGGAGGGTCGGGGAGCTGTTTTTT. V usage is TRBV28 and J usage is TRBJ2-2; TRBD2 agrees at 8 bases. The V and J ends lost 7 bases and 7 bases, in that order; junction bases with no gene match: 5. The CDR3 covers 13 residues. Germline CDR1 is MDHEN and CDR2 is SYDVKM.

The V and J genes are TRBV19 and TRBJ2-7; TRBD2 might be the D (5 bases). CDR3 length equals 14 residues. Trimming took off 7 bases at V and 4 bases at J, with 17 bases between the two ends. CDR1 and CDR2 from the germline V gene are LNHDA and SQIVND (reference sequence). The CDR3 reads CASKQRLDSYEQYF. CDR3 nucleotides: TGTGCCAGTAAACAGCGCCTGGACTCTTACGAGCAGTACTTC.

The chain carries TRBV2 and TRBJ2-5; 8 bases line up with TRBD1. V shed 5 bases and J 2 bases; nucleotides not matched to a gene: 4. Germline CDR1 reads SNHLY; CDR2 reads FYNNEI. The CDR3 sequence is 14 residues long. Here the CDR3 DNA reads TGTGCCAGCAGTCGACAGGGGTTACAAGAGACCCAGTACTTC. Its translation is CASSRQGLQETQYF.

This chain uses TRBV7-8 with TRBJ1-5; D possibly corresponds to TRBD1 (5 bases). V lost 4 bases, J lost 6 bases, and 16 bases lay in between. This CDR3 has 15 amino acids. The germline V gene has CDR1 SGHVS and CDR2 FQNEAQ. This CDR3 is CASSSSGGDFQPQHF. DNA of the CDR3: TGTGCCAGCAGCTCTAGTGGAGGGGACTTTCAGCCCCAGCATTTT.